The text below deals with one T cell receptor (beta chain). CDR3 length equals 12 residues. The ends were cut back, 6 bases at V and 7 bases at J, with 10 bases in the middle. This sample is part of a study of blood T cell repertoires in COVID-19. Study background: From the United States, Italy and Spain came samples of acute and convalescent COVID-19. From T cells, B-cell-depleted T cells, or PBMCs came the material, which was cDNA or gDNA.

Authors' analysis steps: From reference gene primer amplification, estimates of nucleated cell counts were derived. The assay was immunoSEQ multiplex PCR, and TCRdb's table has in-frame clones only and misses some. V, J and clone size are those of that table, while D and trimming were read from the DNA. Counted here are roughly 140,000 clones, roughly 85% occurring once; the ten biggest clones make up under 3%. The chain has TRBV12-3 or TRBV12-4 and TRBJ2-1; D remains unclear. The source of this sequence is a man over 45 with acute or convalescent COVID-19. The sample consisted of peripheral blood. The CDR3 region is CASSSGENEQFF. Written as DNA, the CDR3 is TGTGCCAGCAGCTCTGGAGAGAATGAGCAGTTCTTC.